The 30 T cell receptor beta chains below come from one sample, sequenced in a study of T cell repertoires in cytomegalovirus infection. Each CDR3 protein is one row after TCRdb ran MiXCR on the reads. The data show 90,000 to 120,000 distinct CDR3 sequences, roughly two fifths seen once. These receptors have no identified antigens. The sample consisted of CD8+ T cells from cultured PBMCs, taken from culture after CMV antigen stimulation. The receptor source for this set is a human donor in good health (CMV status not recorded). Some clones in this sample may be carry-over from other donors' samples.

This clonotype was detected only once. The chain joins TRBV12-3 or TRBV12-4 to TRBJ1-2; the D gene is possibly TRBD1 (5 bases). The CDR3 loop spans 16 amino acids. V shed 3 bases and J shed 0 bases, with 14 bases lying between them. The CDR3 sequence is CASSFGDLTPNYGYTF. The CDR3 DNA reads as TGTGCCAGCAGTTTTGGGGACCTTACACCTAACTATGGCTACACCTTC.

The chain joins TRBV19 to TRBJ1-5; no clear D. The V and J ends lost 0 bases and 4 bases respectively, with 10 bases between them. This CDR3 region has 15 residues. Germline values: CDR1 LNHDA, CDR2 SQIVND (reference sequence). The CDR3 is CASSIDDADNQPQHF. The CDR3, as DNA: TGTGCCAGTAGTATAGATGATGCAGATAATCAGCCCCAGCATTTT. Combining the CDR3 with reference TRBV19 and TRBJ1-5 gives the whole variable domain DGGITQSPKYLFRKEGQNVTLSCEQNLNHDAMYWYRQDPGQGLRLIYYSQIVNDFQKGDIAEGYSVSREKKESFPLTVTSAQKNPTAFYLCASSIDDADNQPQHFGDGTRLSIL.

This clonotype was counted ten times or more. The chain uses TRBV28 and TRBJ2-1; D gene unclear. The CDR3 is 15 residues long. V was trimmed by 6 bases and J by 8 bases, leaving 20 bases between them. Germline V gene data show CDR1 as MDHEN and CDR2 as SYDVKM. CDR3 loop: CASSPTNPYPDEQFF. As DNA, the CDR3 is TGTGCCAGCAGCCCTACTAACCCGTACCCGGATGAGCAGTTCTTC.

The chain employs TRBV27 and TRBJ2-1; D perhaps matches TRBD2 (5 bases). The CDR3 has 14 amino acids. V lost 5 bases to trimming and J lost 5 bases, with 13 bases between them. Germline values: CDR1 MNHEY, CDR2 SMNVEV (reference sequence). The CDR3 DNA reads as TGTGCCAGCAGTCGCAAGCGGAGCCACAATGAGCAGTTCTTC. This sequence encodes CASSRKRSHNEQFF.

The chain employs TRBV28 and TRBJ1-1; the D gene is possibly TRBD1 (5 bases). In germline, CDR1 is MDHEN, CDR2 SYDVKM. The CDR3 loop spans 14 amino acids. V lost 3 bases and J 0 bases, leaving 8 bases between the germline ends. The CDR3 region is CASSFVRVNTEAFF. CDR3 nucleotides: TGTGCCAGCAGTTTCGTCAGGGTGAACACTGAAGCTTTCTTT.

The V gene is TRBV28, the J gene TRBJ1-2, with 7 nucleotides matching TRBD1. The J segment lost 4 bases and the V segment lost 3 bases, leaving 17 bases of the junction unmatched. The germline gives CDR1 MDHEN, CDR2 SYDVKM. This CDR3 is built from 18 residues. The CDR3 sequence: CASSFISYRGTYRYGYTF. Written as DNA, the CDR3 is TGTGCCAGCAGTTTCATCTCTTACAGGGGAACTTATCGCTATGGCTACACCTTC.

This clonotype was detected a few times. One junction end does not reproduce the germline sequence, and a read error may be involved. The chain joins TRBV4-1 to TRBJ2-7; TRBD2 matches at 8 bases. The CDR3 consists of 15 residues. Germline loops: CDR1 MGHRA, CDR2 YSYEKL. This chain's CDR3 is CASSQSSGAAYEQYF. The DNA for the CDR3 is TGTGCCAGCAGCCAGAGTAGCGGGGCCGCCTACGAGCAGTACTTC.

This clonotype was detected a few times. V and J are TRBV27 and TRBJ2-7; tentative D call: TRBD1 (5 bases). Germline values: CDR1 MNHEY, CDR2 SMNVEV (reference sequence). V lost 5 bases, J lost 0 bases, and 8 bases lay in between. The CDR3 length is 13 residues. The CDR3 protein is CASSLTASYEQYF. The DNA for the CDR3 is TGTGCCAGCAGTCTGACAGCCTCCTACGAGCAGTACTTC.

The chain employs TRBV27 and TRBJ2-7; 15 nucleotides align to TRBD2. The length of the CDR3 is 15 residues. Germline V gene data show CDR1 as MNHEY and CDR2 as SMNVEV (reference sequence). The J segment lost 3 bases and the V segment lost 5 bases, leaving 2 bases of the junction unmatched. CDR3 in amino acids: CASSGTSGGYYEQYF. DNA for the CDR3: TGTGCCAGCAGTGGGACTAGCGGGGGGTACTACGAGCAGTACTTC.

This clonotype was seen a few times. J is TRBJ1-5 and V is TRBV6-5; no clear D. This CDR3 contains 15 residues. Germline V gene sequence: CDR1 MNHEY, CDR2 SVGAGI. V dropped 0 bases and J dropped 4 bases, with 10 bases sitting between them. This chain's CDR3 is CASSYSYGTNQPQHF. CDR3 nucleotides: TGTGCCAGCAGTTACTCGTACGGAACGAATCAGCCCCAGCATTTT.

The V gene is TRBV11-2, the J gene TRBJ2-5; 7 bases agree with TRBD2. J lost 4 bases, V lost 1 base, and 6 bases had no gene match. Germline V lookup: CDR1 SGHAT, CDR2 FQNNGV. The length of the CDR3 is 15 residues. In nucleotides, the CDR3 is TGTGCCAGCAGCTTAGTGGGACTATATAGAGAGACCCAGTACTTC. Translating gives CASSLVGLYRETQYF.

This clonotype occurred a few times. This rearrangement joins TRBV3-1 to TRBJ2-7, with D unresolved. Germline-derived CDR1 and CDR2 are LGHDT and YNNKEL (reference sequence). This CDR3 comprises 15 residues. Trimming shortened V by 3 bases and J by 1 base, and 13 bases separated the two germline ends. CDR3 residues: CASSQDLWGSYEQYF. In nucleotides, the CDR3 is TGTGCCAGCAGCCAGGATCTCTGGGGATCCTACGAGCAGTACTTC.

In regard to this clonotype: The conserved closing phenylalanine or tryptophan is absent in this CDR3, likely reflecting a read error. The chain links TRBV12-3 or TRBV12-4 to TRBJ2-7, with D hard to call. CDR3 length: 14 residues. V lost 4 bases, J lost 2 bases, and 12 bases lay in between. The CDR3: CASSSVARTYEQYL. The CDR3 DNA sequence: TGTGCCAGCAGTTCGGTCGCAAGGACCTACGAGCAGTACCTC.

This clonotype was detected many times. The chain couples TRBV7-2 to TRBJ2-3; D remains ambiguous. CDR1 SGHTA and CDR2 FQGNSA come from the germline V gene. CDR3 length: 13 amino acids. V lost 7 bases to trimming and J lost 3 bases, with 11 bases between them. CDR3 DNA: TGTGCCAGCACCGTGGGTGGTACAGATACGCAGTATTTT. Translated: CASTVGGTDTQYF.

V gene TRBV6-6 combines with J gene TRBJ2-2; D remains unclear. The CDR3 length is 14 residues. Germline V gene lookup returns CDR1 MNHNY and CDR2 SVGAGI (reference sequence). V shed 4 bases and J shed 4 bases, with 10 bases lying between them. In DNA, the CDR3 is TGTGCCAGCAGTTCCGTCGGCCTCACCGGGGAGCTGTTTTTT. This sequence encodes CASSSVGLTGELFF.

The rearrangement links TRBV7-2 to TRBJ2-5, with TRBD1 as a possible D gene (5 bases). In germline, CDR1 is SGHTA, CDR2 FQGNSA. V was cut by 5 bases and J by 5 bases, with 12 bases left in between. CDR3 length: 13 amino acids. CDR3 region: CASSQRGLETQYF. The CDR3 bases are TGTGCCAGCAGCCAAAGGGGATTGGAGACCCAGTACTTC.

V usage is TRBV6-1 and J usage is TRBJ1-4; perhaps TRBD1 as D (5 bases). Trimming cost V 6 bases and J 4 bases, with 12 bases left between them. This CDR3 spans 14 amino acids. Germline V gene sequence: CDR1 MNHNS, CDR2 SASEGT. The CDR3 nucleotides are TGTGCCAGCAGGGGTTGGGGCGATAATGAAAAACTGTTTTTT. It is translated as CASRGWGDNEKLFF.

This chain uses TRBV24-1 with TRBJ2-5; D is unresolved. CDR1 is KGHDR, CDR2 SFDVKD, per germline. CDR3 size: 15 residues. Trimming shortened V by 6 bases and J by 1 base, and 14 bases separated the two germline ends. The CDR3 here is CATSRGERAQETQYF. The CDR3 nucleotides read TGTGCCACCAGTCGTGGGGAAAGGGCCCAAGAGACCCAGTACTTC.

The CDR3: CASSLVGSWNTIYF. CDR3 coding DNA: TGTGCCAGCAGCTTGGTAGGGTCTTGGAACACCATATATTTT. The J gene is TRBJ1-3, the V gene TRBV5-6; D remains unclear. V was trimmed by 0 bases and J by 7 bases, leaving 11 bases between them. The CDR3 length is 14 residues. Germline assignment: CDR1 SGHDT and CDR2 YYEEEE.

J is TRBJ1-1 and V is TRBV6-6; D is unresolved. Trimming took 2 bases from V and 3 from J, leaving 7 bases between them. The CDR3 has 13 residues. Per germline, CDR1 MNHNY and CDR2 SVGAGI (reference sequence). The chain's CDR3 is CASSYRQDTEAFF. Here the CDR3 DNA reads TGTGCCAGCAGTTACCGGCAGGACACTGAAGCTTTCTTT.

The rearrangement links TRBV7-2 to TRBJ2-7, with 10 bases that match TRBD1. The germline CDR1 and CDR2 sequences are SGHTA and FQGNSA. The CDR3 is made up of 16 amino acids. V gave up 5 bases and J gave up 0 bases; unmatched junction bases: 7. The CDR3: CASSDPGQGSSYEQYF. In DNA form, the CDR3 reads TGTGCCAGCAGCGACCCGGGACAGGGGTCCTCCTACGAGCAGTACTTC.

This clonotype turned up a few times. V usage is TRBV3-1 and J usage is TRBJ2-5; 13 bases are shared with TRBD2. V lost 3 bases to trimming and J lost 3 bases; unmatched junction nucleotides: 7. From germline, CDR1 is LGHDT and CDR2 YNNKEL (reference sequence). CDR3 size: 17 residues. The CDR3 bases are TGTGCCAGCAGCCATGGACCGGGACTAGCGGGGAAAGAGACCCAGTACTTC. Amino acids: CASSHGPGLAGKETQYF.

This rearrangement joins TRBV19 to TRBJ1-1, with D perhaps TRBD1 (6 bases). The V end lost 7 bases, the J end lost 4 bases, and 13 bases lay between the germline ends. CDR1 LNHDA and CDR2 SQIVND come from the germline V gene (reference sequence). The CDR3 extends over 13 amino acids. In nucleotides, the CDR3 is TGTGCCAGTACAGAAGGGGGTTTCACTGAAGCTTTCTTT. Translating it yields CASTEGGFTEAFF.

The chain links TRBV7-8 to TRBJ2-7; 8 bases fit TRBD1. The CDR3 loop spans 13 amino acids. Per germline, CDR1 SGHVS and CDR2 FQNEAQ. V shed 5 bases, J shed 5 bases, and the junction held 5 bases outside the gene matches. CDR3 nucleotides: TGTGCCAGCAGCCACGGGACAGGCGACGAGCAGTACTTC. Its protein product is CASSHGTGDEQYF.

This clonotype was observed at least ten times. This sequence joins TRBV6-1 and TRBJ2-7, with D perhaps TRBD1 (5 bases). The CDR3 covers 17 residues. Germline CDR1 and CDR2: MNHNS and SASEGT. Trimming left V 0 bases short and J 5 bases short, with 20 bases between. The chain's CDR3 is CASSEALKLTDPHEQYF. The CDR3 bases are TGTGCCAGCAGTGAAGCATTGAAGTTGACAGACCCCCACGAGCAGTACTTC.

V is TRBV12-3 or TRBV12-4 and J is TRBJ2-1, with 8 bases lining up with TRBD1. J was trimmed by 7 bases and V by 6 bases; bases with no gene match: 8. The CDR3 consists of 14 residues. The CDR3 DNA follows: TGTGCCAGCAGCCGGACAGGGCTCGCTAATGAGCAGTTCTTC. Its protein product is CASSRTGLANEQFF.

In this sample, this clonotype turned up a few times. V gene TRBV6-1 combines with J gene TRBJ2-1, with TRBD2 matching 8 bases. Per the germline V gene, CDR1 is MNHNS and CDR2 is SASEGT. V lost 5 bases, J lost 9 bases, and 18 bases stayed unmatched. This CDR3 has 17 residues. DNA for the CDR3: TGTGCCAGCAGTTATGGCCGGTCGGGCGGGGGGCAGGTTGAGCAGTTCTTC. Its translation: CASSYGRSGGGQVEQFF.

This clonotype has more than one count but fewer than ten. The gene calls are TRBV5-4 and TRBJ2-7; D is perhaps TRBD2 (7 bases). Per germline, CDR1 SGHNT and CDR2 YYREEE (reference sequence). This CDR3 contains 15 residues. V lost 4 bases and J lost 5, with 19 bases in between. The CDR3 spells CASSPKLGGPHEQYF. DNA for the CDR3: TGTGCCAGCAGCCCTAAATTGGGGGGGCCTCACGAGCAGTACTTC.

In the case of this clonotype: The junction does not match germline at one end; this may be a read error. The V gene is TRBV27, the J gene TRBJ2-5, with a tentative D call TRBD1 (5 bases). The CDR3 loop spans 15 amino acids. Germline loops: CDR1 MNHEY, CDR2 SMNVEV (reference sequence). DNA of the CDR3: TGTGTCAGCAGTTTAGTGCAGGGTGCACAAGAGACCCAGTACTTC. It translates to CVSSLVQGAQETQYF.

This clonotype appeared many times. The chain couples TRBV11-1 to TRBJ1-1; 9 bases are shared with TRBD1. The CDR3 has 17 residues. J lost 0 bases, V lost 5 bases, and 10 bases had no gene match. Germline V CDR1 and CDR2: SGHAT, FQDESV (reference sequence). As DNA, the CDR3 is TGTGCCAGCAGCGGAGACAGGGGGACAGGCATGAACACTGAAGCTTTCTTT. Translated: CASSGDRGTGMNTEAFF. Drawing the rest from reference TRBV11-1 and TRBJ1-1, the complete variable domain is EAEVAQSPRYKITEKSQAVAFWCDPISGHATLYWYRQILGQGPELLVQFQDESVVDDSQLPKDRFSAERLKGVDSTLKIQPAELGDSAMYLCASSGDRGTGMNTEAFFGQGTRLTVV.